The 5 T cell receptor beta chains presented below share a single source sample, sequenced in a study of T cells in narcolepsy. Profiled with immunoSEQ multiplex PCR; TCRdb holds only in-frame clones, not every one. This sample has over 100 clones, with 37% found just once. Which antigens these TCRs recognize remains unknown. The specimen sequenced was cultured CD8+ T cells from cerebrospinal fluid. The receptors derive from a human donor with narcolepsy.

Notes on this clone: A read error likely explains this, since a far larger clone differs by one base. The chain carries TRBV5-6 and TRBJ1-1, with D uncertain. There are 14 residues in the CDR3. Germline-derived CDR1 and CDR2 are SGHDT and YYEEEE. V shed 1 base and J shed 1 base, with 8 bases lying between them. The CDR3 coding sequence is TGTGCCAGCAGCTTGACAGATTGGAACACTGAAGCTTTCTTT. Protein product: CASSLTDWNTEAFF.

The sample holds a few counts of this clone. The chain carries TRBV5-4 and TRBJ1-1; D is uncertain. Between the trimmed V and J ends, which lost 1 base and 1 base, there was a span of 8 bases. The CDR3 has 14 residues. The germline V gene has CDR1 SGHNT and CDR2 YYREEE (reference sequence). This chain's CDR3 is CASSLTEWNTEAFF. The DNA for the CDR3 is TGTGCCAGCAGCTTGACAGAGTGGAACACTGAAGCTTTCTTT.

This clone was seen a few times. V gene TRBV9 combines with J gene TRBJ2-7; tentative D call: TRBD1 (5 bases). V was pared by 4 bases and J by 0 bases, with 17 bases between. CDR3 length equals 16 residues. Germline-derived CDR1 and CDR2 are SGDLS and YYNGEE. The CDR3 region is CASSYNPTESSYEQYF. The CDR3 DNA follows: TGTGCCAGCAGCTACAATCCGACAGAAAGCTCCTACGAGCAGTACTTC.

Worth noting for this clone: One junction end does not reproduce the germline sequence, and a read error may be involved. The rearrangement uses TRBV28 and TRBJ1-5; D ambiguous. Germline V lookup: CDR1 MDHEN, CDR2 SYDVKM. CDR3 length: 14 residues. CDR3: CASSLRTCNQPLHF. In DNA, the CDR3 is TGTGCCAGCAGTCTACGGACTTGTAATCAGCCCCTGCATTTT.

J is TRBJ2-1 and V is TRBV9, with TRBD2 matching over 8 bases. In germline, CDR1 is SGDLS, CDR2 YYNGEE. With V trimmed by 3 bases and J by 1 base, 3 bases remained unmatched. The CDR3 consists of 15 residues. The chain's CDR3 is CASSETSASYNEQFF. Written as DNA, the CDR3 is TGTGCCAGCAGCGAGACTAGCGCTTCCTACAATGAGCAGTTCTTC.